This T cell receptor (beta chain) was recorded in a study of T cells in Graves' hyperthyroidism and ophthalmopathy. In the study overall: Peripheral blood was secured at the point of initial diagnosis, before any treatment.

What was amplified from RNA transcripts were TCR beta CDR3 regions. Carried out on the TCR CDR3, a first-round RT-PCR used the HTBI primer set. TCRdb re-derived calls from the multiplex PCR reads in MiXCR, one entry per CDR3 protein. The profile covers approximately 600,000 distinct CDR3 sequences, with less than 25% appearing a single time and approximately 30% taken by the ten largest. This CDR3 region has 14 residues. V gave up 7 bases and J gave up 5 bases, with 18 bases separating them. The germline gives CDR1 MNHNS, CDR2 SASEGT. In the ophthalmopathy cohort, Clinical Activity Score was at least 3, NOSPECS grade at least 4, and duration under 3 months.

The chain has TRBV6-1 and TRBJ2-7, with D maybe TRBD2 (6 bases). The sample was blood. The clonotype comes from a man aged 25-40 years with Graves' ophthalmopathy. The CDR3 loop reads CASTPRGSSDEQYF. The CDR3 DNA reads TGTGCCAGCACCCCCCGGGGGTCCTCGGACGAGCAGTACTTC.